This T cell receptor beta chain was sequenced during a study of OX40 agonist ivuxolimab in advanced cancers. Study details: Therapy given before enrollment (anti-PD-1, anti-PD-L1 or anti-CTLA-4) was allowed, and 30% to 50% had some. Study-wide results and limits: CD8+ T cells were the subset that, on average, had more expanded clones than CD4+.

The CDR3 runs to 14 residues. Germline V gene lookup returns CDR1 SGHVS and CDR2 FQNEAQ. V was pared by 0 bases and J by 0 bases, with 6 bases between. Concerning this clone: Its specificity is unknown.

The method was immunoSEQ multiplex PCR; TCRdb's version includes in-frame clones alone and lacks a portion of them. The sample contains 65,000 to 90,000 clones, roughly 90% of which appear only once. The sequence was obtained from an adult with an advanced solid tumor such as melanoma, head and neck, liver or kidney cancer. The specimen was CD4+ or CD8+ T cells sorted from blood, collected in a trial of the OX40 agonist ivuxolimab. The rearrangement links TRBV7-8 to TRBJ2-7; D is unclear. In nucleotides, the CDR3 is TGTGCCAGCAGCTTAGCAAGGTACTCCTACGAGCAGTACTTC. It translates to CASSLARYSYEQYF.